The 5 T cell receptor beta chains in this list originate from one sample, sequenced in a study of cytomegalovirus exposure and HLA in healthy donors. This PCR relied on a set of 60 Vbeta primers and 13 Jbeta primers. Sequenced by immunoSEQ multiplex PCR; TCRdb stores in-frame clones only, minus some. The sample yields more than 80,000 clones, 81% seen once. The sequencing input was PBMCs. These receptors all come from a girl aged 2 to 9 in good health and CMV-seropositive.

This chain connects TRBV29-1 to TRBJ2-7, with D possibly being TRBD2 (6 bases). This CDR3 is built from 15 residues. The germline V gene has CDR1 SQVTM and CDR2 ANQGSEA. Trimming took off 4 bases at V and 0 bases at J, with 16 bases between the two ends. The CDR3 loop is CSVGEGGPNSYEQYF. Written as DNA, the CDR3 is TGCAGCGTTGGTGAGGGAGGCCCCAACTCCTACGAGCAGTACTTC.

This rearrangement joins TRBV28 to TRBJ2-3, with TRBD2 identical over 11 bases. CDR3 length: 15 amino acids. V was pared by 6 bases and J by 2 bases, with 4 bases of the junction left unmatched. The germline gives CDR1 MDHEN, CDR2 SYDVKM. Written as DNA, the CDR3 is TGTGCCAGCAGGGTAGCGGGAGGGGCCACAGATACGCAGTATTTT. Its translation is CASRVAGGATDTQYF. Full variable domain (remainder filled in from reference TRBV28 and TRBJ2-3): DVKVTQSSRYLVKRTGEKVFLECVQDMDHENMFWYRQDPGLGLRLIYFSYDVKMKEKGDIPEGYSVSREKKERFSLILESASTNQTSMYLCASRVAGGATDTQYFGPGTRLTVL.

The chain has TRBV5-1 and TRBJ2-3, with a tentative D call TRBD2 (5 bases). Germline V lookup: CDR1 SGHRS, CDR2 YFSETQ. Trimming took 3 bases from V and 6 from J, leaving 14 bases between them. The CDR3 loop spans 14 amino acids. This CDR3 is CASSSGSVVDTQYF. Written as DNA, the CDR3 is TGCGCCAGCAGCTCGGGATCGGTAGTTGATACGCAGTATTTT.

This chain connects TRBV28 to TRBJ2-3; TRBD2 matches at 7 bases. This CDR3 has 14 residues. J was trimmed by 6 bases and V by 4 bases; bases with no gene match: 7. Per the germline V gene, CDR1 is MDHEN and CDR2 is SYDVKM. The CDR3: CASSSGGIIDTQYF. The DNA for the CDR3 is TGTGCCAGCAGTTCGGGAGGAATAATCGATACGCAGTATTTT.

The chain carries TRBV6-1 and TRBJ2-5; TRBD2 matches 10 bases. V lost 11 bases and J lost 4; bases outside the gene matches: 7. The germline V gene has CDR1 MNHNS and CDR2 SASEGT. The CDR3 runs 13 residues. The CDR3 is CAVRLAGTETQYF. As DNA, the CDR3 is TGTGCCGTCCGACTAGCGGGTACAGAGACCCAGTACTTC.